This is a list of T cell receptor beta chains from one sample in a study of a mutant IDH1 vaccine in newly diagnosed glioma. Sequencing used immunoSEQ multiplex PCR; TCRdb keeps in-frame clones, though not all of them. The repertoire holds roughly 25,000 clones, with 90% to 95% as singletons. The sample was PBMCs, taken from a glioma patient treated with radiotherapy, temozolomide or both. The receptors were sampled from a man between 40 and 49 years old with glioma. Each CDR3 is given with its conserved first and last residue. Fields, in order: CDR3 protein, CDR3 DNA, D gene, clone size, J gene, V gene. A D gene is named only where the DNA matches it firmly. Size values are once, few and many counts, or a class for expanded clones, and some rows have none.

CDR3aa: CASSQVTAGNTIYF; CDR3nt: TGTGCCAGCAGCCAAGTAACAGCTGGAAACACCATATATTTT; d_gene: .; abundance: once; j_gene: TRBJ1-3; v_gene: TRBV4-2
CDR3aa: CASSPSSRRQGGTGELFF; CDR3nt: TGTGCCAGCTCACCATCGAGTCGGAGGCAGGGGGGTACCGGGGAGCTGTTTTTT; d_gene: .; abundance: .; j_gene: TRBJ2-2; v_gene: TRBV18
CDR3aa: CASSVAGSNTGELFF; CDR3nt: TGTGCCAGCAGCGTAGCCGGGTCCAACACCGGGGAGCTGTTTTTT; d_gene: .; abundance: .; j_gene: TRBJ2-2; v_gene: TRBV9
CDR3aa: CASSESFDYGYTF; CDR3nt: TGTGCCAGCAGTGAGTCGTTTGACTATGGCTACACCTTC; d_gene: .; abundance: .; j_gene: TRBJ1-2; v_gene: TRBV2
CDR3aa: CASSYSSPRGTDTQYF; CDR3nt: TGTGCCAGCAGTTACTCTTCCCCTAGGGGTACAGATACGCAGTATTTT; d_gene: .; abundance: .; j_gene: TRBJ2-3; v_gene: TRBV6-5
CDR3aa: CASSDIGFYEQYF; CDR3nt: TGTGCCAGCAGTGATATAGGCTTCTACGAGCAGTACTTC; d_gene: .; abundance: .; j_gene: TRBJ2-7; v_gene: TRBV25-1
CDR3aa: CASRGSSSYNEQFF; CDR3nt: TGTGCCAGTAGAGGATCTAGCAGCTACAATGAGCAGTTCTTC; d_gene: .; abundance: .; j_gene: TRBJ2-1; v_gene: TRBV19
CDR3aa: CASSPPASASYNEQFF; CDR3nt: TGTGCCAGCTCACCACCCGCTAGCGCCTCTTACAATGAGCAGTTCTTC; d_gene: .; abundance: .; j_gene: TRBJ2-1; v_gene: TRBV18
CDR3aa: CASRRRNTEAFF; CDR3nt: TGTGCCAGCAGGAGGAGGAACACTGAAGCTTTCTTT; d_gene: .; abundance: .; j_gene: TRBJ1-1; v_gene: TRBV13
CDR3aa: CASFVGDQETQYF; CDR3nt: TGCGCCAGCTTTGTAGGGGACCAAGAGACCCAGTACTTC; d_gene: .; abundance: .; j_gene: TRBJ2-5; v_gene: TRBV5-1
CDR3aa: CASSSLTGTTNEQFF; CDR3nt: TGTGCCAGCAGCTCCCTGACCGGGACTACCAATGAGCAGTTCTTC; d_gene: TRBD2; abundance: .; j_gene: TRBJ2-1; v_gene: TRBV9
CDR3aa: CATSRGNQPQHF; CDR3nt: TGTGCCACCAGCAGAGGGAATCAGCCCCAGCATTTT; d_gene: .; abundance: .; j_gene: TRBJ1-5; v_gene: TRBV15
CDR3aa: CASSQDWVGNTIYF; CDR3nt: TGTGCCAGCAGTCAAGACTGGGTAGGGAATACCATATATTTT; d_gene: .; abundance: few; j_gene: TRBJ1-3; v_gene: TRBV6-6
CDR3aa: CASSIGLGSQSSYNEQFF; CDR3nt: TGTGCCAGTAGTATAGGCCTGGGCAGCCAGAGCTCCTACAATGAGCAGTTCTTC; d_gene: .; abundance: once; j_gene: TRBJ2-1; v_gene: TRBV19
CDR3aa: CASSTYRIKGNQPQHF; CDR3nt: TGTGCCAGTAGTACTTACAGGATTAAGGGCAATCAGCCCCAGCATTTT; d_gene: .; abundance: .; j_gene: TRBJ1-5; v_gene: TRBV19
CDR3aa: CSVLQSTNMKTQYF; CDR3nt: TGCAGCGTCTTACAGAGTACAAATATGAAGACCCAGTACTTC; d_gene: .; abundance: once; j_gene: TRBJ2-5; v_gene: TRBV29-1
CDR3aa: CATSNTREGGAQNIQYF; CDR3nt: TGTGCCACCAGCAATACCCGGGAAGGGGGCGCACAAAACATTCAGTACTTC; d_gene: TRBD1; abundance: .; j_gene: TRBJ2-4; v_gene: TRBV15
CDR3aa: CASSVGTSGFGGELFF; CDR3nt: TGTGCCAGCAGCGTAGGGACTAGCGGGTTCGGCGGGGAGCTGTTTTTT; d_gene: TRBD2; abundance: .; j_gene: TRBJ2-2; v_gene: TRBV9
CDR3aa: CATSREISGYNEQFF; CDR3nt: TGTGCCACCAGCAGAGAGATTAGCGGCTACAATGAGCAGTTCTTC; d_gene: .; abundance: .; j_gene: TRBJ2-1; v_gene: TRBV15
CDR3aa: CAISEGTSGPMGELFF; CDR3nt: TGTGCCATCAGTGAAGGGACTAGCGGACCCATGGGGGAGCTGTTTTTT; d_gene: TRBD2; abundance: .; j_gene: TRBJ2-2; v_gene: TRBV10-3
CDR3aa: CASSPLQGIYGYTF; CDR3nt: TGTGCCAGCAGCCCACTACAGGGTATCTATGGCTACACCTTC; d_gene: .; abundance: .; j_gene: TRBJ1-2; v_gene: TRBV14
CDR3aa: CASSITSGLTYEQYF; CDR3nt: TGTGCCAGCAGTATAACTAGCGGCTTAACCTACGAGCAGTACTTC; d_gene: TRBD2; abundance: .; j_gene: TRBJ2-7; v_gene: TRBV27
CDR3aa: CASSPGQGARETQYF; CDR3nt: TGTGCCAGCAGCCCCGGACAGGGGGCAAGAGAGACCCAGTACTTC; d_gene: TRBD1; abundance: .; j_gene: TRBJ2-5; v_gene: TRBV27
CDR3aa: CASSYSSQGAYGYTF; CDR3nt: TGTGCCAGCAGTTACTCGAGCCAGGGGGCCTATGGCTACACCTTC; d_gene: TRBD1; abundance: .; j_gene: TRBJ1-2; v_gene: TRBV6-5
CDR3aa: CATSRDSPPVQELFF; CDR3nt: TGTGCCACCAGCAGAGATTCCCCCCCAGTGCAGGAGCTGTTTTTT; d_gene: .; abundance: .; j_gene: TRBJ2-2; v_gene: TRBV15
CDR3aa: CAISSGPYEQYF; CDR3nt: TGTGCCATCAGTTCGGGGCCCTACGAGCAGTACTTC; d_gene: .; abundance: .; j_gene: TRBJ2-7; v_gene: TRBV10-3
CDR3aa: CASSMGTVGWHEQYF; CDR3nt: TGTGCCAGTAGTATGGGGACGGTTGGATGGCACGAGCAGTACTTC; d_gene: .; abundance: .; j_gene: TRBJ2-7; v_gene: TRBV19
CDR3aa: CAEGSGNEQFF; CDR3nt: TGTGCCGAGGGGAGCGGCAATGAGCAGTTCTTC; d_gene: .; abundance: .; j_gene: TRBJ2-1; v_gene: TRBV6-1
CDR3aa: CASSYPSSERYTGELFF; CDR3nt: TGTGCCAGCAGTTACCCTTCTAGCGAAAGATACACCGGGGAGCTGTTTTTT; d_gene: .; abundance: once; j_gene: TRBJ2-2; v_gene: TRBV2
CDR3aa: CAWSVLVAGGPVTGELFF; CDR3nt: TGTGCCTGGAGTGTACTCGTAGCGGGAGGGCCGGTTACCGGGGAGCTGTTTTTT; d_gene: TRBD2; abundance: .; j_gene: TRBJ2-2; v_gene: TRBV30
CDR3aa: CASSLVESGNNEQFF; CDR3nt: TGCGCCAGCAGCTTGGTAGAGTCGGGGAACAATGAGCAGTTCTTC; d_gene: .; abundance: once; j_gene: TRBJ2-1; v_gene: TRBV5-1
CDR3aa: CASMARDRDYEQYF; CDR3nt: TGTGCCAGCATGGCCCGGGACAGAGACTACGAGCAGTACTTC; d_gene: TRBD1; abundance: .; j_gene: TRBJ2-7; v_gene: TRBV5-8
CDR3aa: CAWTSGGYEQYF; CDR3nt: TGTGCCTGGACTAGCGGGGGCTACGAGCAGTACTTC; d_gene: TRBD2; abundance: .; j_gene: TRBJ2-7; v_gene: TRBV30
CDR3aa: CAWSREKYEQYF; CDR3nt: TGTGCCTGGAGTCGGGAAAAGTACGAGCAGTACTTC; d_gene: .; abundance: .; j_gene: TRBJ2-7; v_gene: TRBV30
CDR3aa: CASSQEYGETTEAFF; CDR3nt: TGTGCCAGCAGCCAAGAGTACGGGGAAACCACTGAAGCTTTCTTT; d_gene: .; abundance: .; j_gene: TRBJ1-1; v_gene: TRBV4-2
CDR3aa: CASSRNTGELFF; CDR3nt: TGTGCCAGCAGTCGAAACACCGGGGAGCTGTTTTTT; d_gene: .; abundance: .; j_gene: TRBJ2-2; v_gene: TRBV2
CDR3aa: CAWSRLVGTTEAFF; CDR3nt: TGTGCCTGGAGCCGCTTAGTGGGAACCACTGAAGCTTTCTTT; d_gene: .; abundance: .; j_gene: TRBJ1-1; v_gene: TRBV30
CDR3aa: CASSQGAGSYEQYF; CDR3nt: TGCGCCAGCAGCCAAGGGGCAGGTTCCTACGAGCAGTACTTC; d_gene: .; abundance: .; j_gene: TRBJ2-7; v_gene: TRBV4-3
CDR3aa: CASSAFRIYQETQYF; CDR3nt: TGTGCCAGCAGCGCCTTTAGGATATACCAAGAGACCCAGTACTTC; d_gene: .; abundance: .; j_gene: TRBJ2-5; v_gene: TRBV11-2
CDR3aa: CASSEGQGAVYGYTF; CDR3nt: TGTGCCAGCAGTGAAGGACAGGGGGCAGTCTATGGCTACACCTTC; d_gene: TRBD1; abundance: .; j_gene: TRBJ1-2; v_gene: TRBV6-1
CDR3aa: CASSLVSLETQYF; CDR3nt: TGTGCCAGCAGCTTAGTCTCTTTGGAGACCCAGTACTTC; d_gene: .; abundance: .; j_gene: TRBJ2-5; v_gene: TRBV7-9
CDR3aa: CASRSYYEQYF; CDR3nt: TGTGCCAGCAGATCATATTACGAGCAGTACTTC; d_gene: .; abundance: .; j_gene: TRBJ2-7; v_gene: TRBV5-8